This T cell receptor (beta chain) comes out of a study of blood T cell repertoires in COVID-19. Study context: Samples taken during acute and convalescent COVID-19 were collected in the United States, Italy and Spain. PBMCs, B-cell-depleted T cells, or T cells provided the cDNA or gDNA that made up the material.

Germline CDR1 is SSHAT and CDR2 is FNYEAQ (reference sequence). This CDR3 spans 13 amino acids. On this clone: A read error may account for a junction end that differs from germline.

How the authors handled the data: Reference gene primer amplification gave estimated nucleated cell counts. The method was immunoSEQ multiplex PCR; TCRdb's version includes in-frame clones alone and lacks a portion of them. The V and J calls and the clone size are those of that table, but D and trimming were determined from the DNA. Among about 53,000 clones listed, 86% were seen once. The V gene is TRBV7-7, the J gene TRBJ1-1; the D is unclear. This receptor was taken from an older man with acute or convalescent COVID-19. What was sequenced was peripheral blood. The CDR3 loop is CASSSNMNTEAFF. In DNA, the CDR3 is TGTGCTAGCAGCTCGAACATGAACACTGAAGCTTTCTTT. Full variable domain (missing parts from reference TRBV7-7 and TRBJ1-1): GAGVSQSPRYKVTKRGQDVTLRCDPISSHATLYWYQQALGQGPEFLTYFNYEAQPDKSGLPSDRFSAERPEGSISTLTIQRTEQRDSAMYRCASSSNMNTEAFFGQGTRLTVV.